This TCR beta chain came from a study of TIL therapy for anti-PD-1-resistant metastatic lung cancer. The sample's time point: pre-treatment sample, taken before nivolumab and TIL therapy. Tumor tissue came from excised metastases, mostly pleural nodules or supraclavicular lymph nodes. Germline V CDR1 and CDR2: KGHSH, LQKENI. Trimming removed 0 bases from V and 5 bases from J, with 16 bases in between. There are 16 residues in the CDR3. The immunoSEQ assay was v3. Some clones are missing from TCRdb's copy, which holds only in-frame ones; the method was immunoSEQ multiplex PCR. The sample holds more than 90,000 clones, less than 70% seen once.

The TCR was taken from a person between 25 and 80 years old with non-small cell lung cancer. V usage is TRBV18 and J usage is TRBJ2-5; tentatively, D is TRBD1 or TRBD2 (5 bases each). Sample: tumor tissue, taken at baseline. The chain's CDR3 is CASSPPRVGGSETQYF. The CDR3 DNA is TGTGCCAGCTCACCACCTCGCGTTGGGGGTTCCGAGACCCAGTACTTC.